The 3 T cell receptor beta chains in this list originate from one sample, sequenced in a study of blood T cell repertoires in COVID-19. Libraries were prepared by immunoSEQ multiplex PCR; TCRdb keeps only in-frame clonotypes and omits some of them. The sample has fewer than 300,000 clones, around nine tenths seen once; the top ten hold under 0.95%. Sequencing was performed on peripheral blood. These TCRs come from a man aged 25 to 40 with acute or convalescent COVID-19.

The chain carries TRBV28 and TRBJ1-2; TRBD1 matches at 7 bases. Looked up from germline, CDR1 is MDHEN and CDR2 is SYDVKM. The CDR3 loop spans 14 amino acids. The junction had 10 bases not matched to a gene; V was cut back by 6 bases and J by 6 bases. CDR3 loop: CASRLTGTDNGYTF. CDR3 sequence (DNA): TGTGCCAGCAGACTTACCGGGACAGATAATGGCTACACCTTC.

The chain carries TRBV19 and TRBJ1-2, with no clear D. Trimming took 8 bases from V and 2 from J, leaving 12 bases between them. CDR1 is LNHDA and CDR2 is SQIVND in the germline V gene (reference sequence). This CDR3 contains 13 residues. The CDR3 region is CASSIRGNYGYTF. CDR3 DNA: TGTGCCAGTTCTATACGAGGGAACTATGGCTACACCTTC.

V usage is TRBV20-1 and J usage is TRBJ1-5, with D perhaps matching TRBD1 (5 bases). This CDR3 is built from 15 residues. Germline lookup yields CDR1 DFQATT and CDR2 SNEGSKA (reference sequence). The V end lost 3 bases, the J end lost 2 bases, and 14 bases lay between the germline ends. Written as DNA, the CDR3 is TGCAGTGCTAGTGACACAGGTCAGGGCAATCAGCCCCAGCATTTT. Its protein product is CSASDTGQGNQPQHF.